What follows is one T cell receptor (beta chain) and its context. Its antigen is not identified. This sample stems from a study of shared clonotypes between healthy human individuals. After removal of 4 bases from V and 2 bases from J, the junction contained 9 bases not matched to a gene. The CDR3 totals 16 residues. The germline V gene encodes CDR1 LGHNA and CDR2 YSLEER. Study outcomes and limitations: Clonotype sharing across a few donors was observed for 5% to 6.5% of naive CD4 clonotypes.

Each subset's genomic DNA was shared equally among a number of immunoSEQ plates. Replicate PCRs from sorted subsets contained about 0.2 ug DNA, which is roughly 30,000 T cell genomes. Measured with immunoSEQ multiplex PCR; TCRdb has only the in-frame clones, and not every one. Found here are about 2.5 million clones, about 90% of them singletons; the top ten hold about 0.41%. Material for sequencing was naive CD4+ T cells from PBMCs. Subset defined: CD45RA+ positively selected. This clonotype was sampled from a man between 18 and 29 years old in good health. Some clones in this sample may be carry-over from other donors' samples. The V gene is TRBV4-3, the J gene TRBJ2-7, with 9 bases that match TRBD1. The CDR3 reads CASSRSRDRDTYEQYF. CDR3 sequence (DNA): TGCGCCAGCAGCCGAAGCCGGGACAGGGACACCTACGAGCAGTACTTC.